This T cell receptor (beta chain) originates from a study of neoadjuvant anti-PD-1 for oral cavity cancer. Study details: Before surgery, most patients got three to four biweekly 3 mg/kg nivolumab doses. Patients without progression received a fourth nivolumab dose around day 43, then surgical resection on days 50-56.

Time point given: after neoadjuvant nivolumab, at surgical resection. This CDR3 is built from 19 residues. Trimming took 4 bases from V and 0 from J, leaving 25 bases between them. The germline gives CDR1 MGHRA, CDR2 YSYEKL. Most PBMC samples had about 520 ng input DNA in six replicates. TCRdb's table, derived via immunoSEQ multiplex PCR, lists solely in-frame clones and lacks some. The sample has around 67,000 clones, roughly 90% seen once. V usage is TRBV4-1 and J usage is TRBJ2-7; a weak D match, TRBD2 (7 bases). The sequence came from a person between 40 and 85 years old with oral cavity squamous cell carcinoma. This specimen consisted of PBMCs, obtained after nivolumab (anti-PD-1) treatment. CDR3 in amino acids: CASSLRRTGPGLFSYEQYF. Here the CDR3 DNA reads TGCGCCAGCAGCCTGCGACGAACAGGGCCGGGACTATTCTCCTACGAGCAGTACTTC.